Sequencing of this TCR beta chain was carried out in a study of control samples from healthy donors and cancer patients. The V gene's germline CDR1 is MNHEY and CDR2 SVGEGT. This CDR3 contains 13 residues. The V end was cut by 3 bases, the J end by 1 base, with 1 base between. TCRdb's copy holds only in-frame clones and misses some; the assay was immunoSEQ multiplex PCR. The sample records 45,000 to 70,000 clones, less than 95% being singletons. The V and J genes are TRBV6-2 or TRBV6-3 and TRBJ2-6; D unresolved. Sequencing was performed on PBMCs. This TCR derives from a man aged 25-40 years with colorectal cancer. The CDR3 region has the DNA TGTGCCAGCAGTTATTCTGGGGCCAACGTCCTGACTTTC. It yields the protein CASSYSGANVLTF.